These 6 T cell receptor beta chains were sequenced from one sample in a study of immune cell composition in non-small cell lung cancer. Assay: immunoSEQ multiplex PCR; the TCRdb copy retains only in-frame clones and omits some. The sample yields approximately 5,000 clones, just over 70% seen once. The material sequenced was lung tumor tissue. These receptor sequences come from a human donor with non-small cell lung cancer.

This clone was observed a few times. The CDR3 region is CASSYSKGRLGTEAFF. For the CDR3, the DNA is TGTGCCAGCAGTTACTCTAAAGGGAGGTTGGGGACTGAAGCTTTCTTT. The rearrangement joins TRBV6-5 to TRBJ1-1; D ambiguous. The CDR3 spans 16 residues. Germline V CDR1 and CDR2: MNHEY, SVGAGI. The V end was cut by 0 bases, the J end by 5 bases, with 16 bases between.

The V and J genes are TRBV19 and TRBJ1-1; D call uncertain. Germline V CDR1 and CDR2: LNHDA, SQIVND (reference sequence). The CDR3 extends over 15 amino acids. V lost 9 bases to trimming and J lost 3 bases, with 20 bases between them. CDR3 in DNA: TGTGCCAGACAATACCTTCGGGTCCTAGACACTGAAGCTTTCTTT. Translation gives CARQYLRVLDTEAFF.

The chain recombines TRBV30 with TRBJ2-7; a weak D match, TRBD2 (5 bases). V was clipped by 1 base and J by 2 bases, with 9 bases between them. The germline V gene has CDR1 GTSNPN and CDR2 SVGIG (reference sequence). The CDR3 extends over 13 amino acids. CDR3 sequence: CAWSGGPTYEQYF. CDR3 DNA: TGTGCCTGGAGTGGCGGGCCTACCTACGAGCAGTACTTC.

The V and J genes are TRBV19 and TRBJ2-2; 10 nucleotides line up with TRBD2. V was pared by 4 bases and J by 5 bases, with 16 bases of the junction left unmatched. CDR1 LNHDA and CDR2 SQIVND come from the germline V gene (reference sequence). CDR3 length: 19 amino acids. CDR3 DNA sequence: TGTGCCAGTAGTACCGCGTACTTAGCGGGAGGAGTACGGACCGGGGAGCTGTTTTTT. It codes for CASSTAYLAGGVRTGELFF.

The J gene is TRBJ1-1, the V gene TRBV10-3; 8 bases are shared with TRBD1. CDR1 and CDR2 (germline): ENHRY, SYGVKD. Trimming took 6 bases from V and 3 from J; bases not matched to a gene: 6. CDR3 length: 14 residues. CDR3 residues: CAISLQGGDTEAFF. CDR3 DNA sequence: TGTGCCATCAGCCTACAGGGGGGAGACACTGAAGCTTTCTTT.

The chain's CDR3 is CASSTDRDRGNEQFF. The CDR3 nucleotides are TGTGCCAGCAGCACAGACCGGGACAGGGGAAATGAGCAGTTCTTC. This sequence joins TRBV21-1 and TRBJ2-1; no DNA check was done on the table's D call, TRBD1. TRBV21-1 is labeled a pseudogene. The CDR3 extends over 15 amino acids.